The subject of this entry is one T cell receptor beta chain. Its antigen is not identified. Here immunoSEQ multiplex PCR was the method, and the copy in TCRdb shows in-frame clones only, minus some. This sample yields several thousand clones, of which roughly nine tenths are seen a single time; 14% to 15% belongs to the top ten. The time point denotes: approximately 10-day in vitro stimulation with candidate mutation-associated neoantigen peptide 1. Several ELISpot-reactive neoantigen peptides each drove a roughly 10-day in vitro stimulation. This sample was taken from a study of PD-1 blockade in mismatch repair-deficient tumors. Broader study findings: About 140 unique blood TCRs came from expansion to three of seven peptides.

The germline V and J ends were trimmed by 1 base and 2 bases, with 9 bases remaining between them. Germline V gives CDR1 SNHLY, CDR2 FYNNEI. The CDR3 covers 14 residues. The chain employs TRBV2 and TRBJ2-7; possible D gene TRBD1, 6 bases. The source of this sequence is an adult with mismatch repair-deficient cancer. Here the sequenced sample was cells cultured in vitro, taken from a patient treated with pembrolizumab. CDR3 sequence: CASSEVRGPYEQYF. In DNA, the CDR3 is TGTGCCAGCAGTGAAGTCAGGGGACCCTACGAGCAGTACTTC.